This T cell receptor (beta chain) comes out of a study of T-cell memory formation after mild COVID-19. Study-level background: Among the donors, TCR clusters were largely specific to each donor.

This clonotype was detected a few times. Its cognate antigen is unknown. General observations from the study: Unconfirmed was the SARS-CoV-2 specificity of second-wave clones that peaked on day 37. CD4+ bias marked clones expanding day 15 to 37, unlike balanced contracting clones. CD4+ clones that contracted lay mainly in CM and EM; CD8+ ones lay in EMRA.

TCRdb analysed the 5' RACE reads with MiXCR anew, one entry per CDR3 protein. The repertoire holds 280,000 or so distinct CDR3 sequences, with approximately 8% as singletons. Germline V gene sequence: CDR1 SGHNT, CDR2 YENEEA. This CDR3 is built from 14 residues. The V end lost 0 bases, the J end lost 3 bases, and 8 bases lay between the germline ends. The clonotype comes from a man between 18 and 29 years old who had mild COVID-19 (a few samples of this study predate the infection). Cell type and time point are not known. The chain links TRBV11-3 to TRBJ1-1, with D tentatively TRBD1 (6 bases). Sequenced sample: PBMCs or a T cell subset sorted from them (not recorded which). The CDR3 region is CASSLEGGDTEAFF. The CDR3 nucleotides read TGTGCCAGCAGCTTAGAAGGGGGGGACACTGAAGCTTTCTTT.